The sequence of this TCR beta chain was determined in a study of response to subunit inactivated influenza vaccine. This clonotype has only a few counts. The CDR3 spans 14 residues. Germline CDR1 reads LNHNV; CDR2 reads YYDKDF (reference sequence). Trimming removed 3 bases at V and 3 bases at J, with 12 bases between. TCRdb re-called the RT-PCR reads with MiXCR, one entry per CDR3 protein. The data show almost 600,000 distinct CDR3 sequences, about 15% seen once. This TCR was sampled from a middle-aged man who received an inactivated influenza vaccine. J is TRBJ2-7 and V is TRBV15; D is possibly TRBD1 (8 bases). The material was PBMCs from blood, obtained 11 to 12 days after vaccination. The CDR3 loop is CATSRGGTGYEQYF. In DNA form, the CDR3 reads TGTGCCACCAGCAGGGGAGGGACAGGCTACGAGCAGTACTTC.